The source of this T cell receptor beta chain is a study of blood T cell repertoires in COVID-19. Study context: Acute and convalescent COVID-19 specimens originated in the United States, Italy and Spain. The cDNA or gDNA used as material had been derived from T cells, B-cell-depleted T cells, or PBMCs.

Original methodology: Nucleated cell number was recorded as an estimate derived from reference gene primer amplification. Measured with immunoSEQ multiplex PCR; TCRdb has only the in-frame clones, and not every one. V, J and clone size reflect that table, while D and trimming were determined from the DNA. The sample includes about 70,000 clones, 70% to 90% of them seen just once. This CDR3 region has 13 residues. The V and J ends lost 4 bases and 10 bases respectively, with 15 bases between them. From germline, CDR1 is SGDLS and CDR2 YYNGEE. The clonotype originates from a human donor in a cohort sampled during active COVID-19. Material: peripheral blood. This chain connects TRBV9 to TRBJ2-1, with a tentative D call TRBD2 (6 bases). The CDR3 loop reads CASSPSTSSEQFF. CDR3 nucleotides: TGTGCCAGCAGCCCCTCAACTAGCTCCGAGCAGTTCTTC.